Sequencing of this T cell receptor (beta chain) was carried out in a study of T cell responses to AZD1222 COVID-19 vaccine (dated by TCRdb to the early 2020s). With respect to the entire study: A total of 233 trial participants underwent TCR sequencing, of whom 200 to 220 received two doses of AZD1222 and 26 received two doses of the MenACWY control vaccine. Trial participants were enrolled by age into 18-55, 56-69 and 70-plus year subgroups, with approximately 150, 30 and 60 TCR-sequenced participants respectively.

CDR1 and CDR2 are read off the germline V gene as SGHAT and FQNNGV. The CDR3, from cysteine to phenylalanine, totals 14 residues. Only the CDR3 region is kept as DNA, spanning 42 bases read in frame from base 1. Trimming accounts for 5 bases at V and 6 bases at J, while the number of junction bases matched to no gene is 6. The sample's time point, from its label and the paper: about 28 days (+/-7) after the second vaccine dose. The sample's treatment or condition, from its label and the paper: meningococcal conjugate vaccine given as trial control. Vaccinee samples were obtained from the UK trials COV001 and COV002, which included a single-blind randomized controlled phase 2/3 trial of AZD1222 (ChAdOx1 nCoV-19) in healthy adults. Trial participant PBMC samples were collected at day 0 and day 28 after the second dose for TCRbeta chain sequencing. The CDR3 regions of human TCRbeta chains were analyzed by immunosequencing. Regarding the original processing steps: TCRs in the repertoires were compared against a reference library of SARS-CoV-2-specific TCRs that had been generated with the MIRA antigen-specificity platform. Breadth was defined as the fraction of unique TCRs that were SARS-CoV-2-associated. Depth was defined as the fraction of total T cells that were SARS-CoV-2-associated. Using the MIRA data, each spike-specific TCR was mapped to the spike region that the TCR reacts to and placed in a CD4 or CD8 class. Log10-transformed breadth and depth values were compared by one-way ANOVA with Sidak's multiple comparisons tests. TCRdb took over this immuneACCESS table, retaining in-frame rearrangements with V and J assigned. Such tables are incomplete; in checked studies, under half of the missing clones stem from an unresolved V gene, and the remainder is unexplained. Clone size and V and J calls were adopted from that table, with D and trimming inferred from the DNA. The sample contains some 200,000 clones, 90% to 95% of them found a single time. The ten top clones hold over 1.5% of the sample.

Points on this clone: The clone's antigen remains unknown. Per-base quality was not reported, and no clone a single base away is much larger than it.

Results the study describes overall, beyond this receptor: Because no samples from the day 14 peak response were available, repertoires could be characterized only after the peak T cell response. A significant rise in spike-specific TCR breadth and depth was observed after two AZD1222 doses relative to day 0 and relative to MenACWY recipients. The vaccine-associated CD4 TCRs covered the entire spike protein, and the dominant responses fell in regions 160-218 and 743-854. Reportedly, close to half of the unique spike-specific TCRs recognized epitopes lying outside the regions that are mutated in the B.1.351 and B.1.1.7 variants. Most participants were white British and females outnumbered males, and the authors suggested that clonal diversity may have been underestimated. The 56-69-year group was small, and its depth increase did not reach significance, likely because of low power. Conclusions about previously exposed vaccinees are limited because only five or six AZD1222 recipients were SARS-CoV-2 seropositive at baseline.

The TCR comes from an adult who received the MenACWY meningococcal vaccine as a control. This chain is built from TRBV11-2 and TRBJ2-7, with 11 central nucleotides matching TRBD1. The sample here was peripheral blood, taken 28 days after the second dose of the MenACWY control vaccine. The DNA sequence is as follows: TGTGCCAGCAGCCTGCGGGACAGGGGGTTCGAGCAGTACTTC. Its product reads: CASSLRDRGFEQYF.